The T cell receptor (beta chain) under discussion was sequenced for a study of T cell responses to AZD1222 COVID-19 vaccine. Notes on the study in general: Within unmutated variant regions lay the reported targets of nearly half of spike-specific TCRs. Receipt of two AZD1222 doses was followed by a rise in Spike-specific TCR breadth and depth.

TCRdb's table, derived via immunoSEQ multiplex PCR, lists solely in-frame clones and lacks some. The table lists 120,000 to 150,000 clones, 80% to 95% of them singletons. About this clone itself: Its antigen is currently unknown.

Germline CDR1 MNHEY, CDR2 SVGAGI. The CDR3 is made up of 12 amino acids. With 2 bases removed from V and 5 bases from J, the gap between germline ends came to 6 bases. This sample comprised peripheral blood, obtained on day 0 of MenACWY control vaccination. This TCR came from an adult in good health. The J gene is TRBJ1-2, the V gene TRBV6-5; D is unresolved. The CDR3 reads CASSYAGYGYTF. Here the CDR3 DNA reads TGTGCCAGCAGTTACGCGGGTTATGGCTACACCTTC.